This T cell receptor (beta chain) was sequenced in a study of OX40 agonist ivuxolimab in advanced cancers. With respect to the entire study: The costimulatory receptor OX40 (CD134) was targeted by ivuxolimab, a fully human IgG2 agonistic monoclonal antibody. Partial responses occurred in three dose-escalation patients, of whom one had hepatocellular carcinoma and two had cutaneous melanoma. The paper describes the monotherapy dose-escalation part (N = 52 patients) of the phase I trial of ivuxolimab. Intravenous ivuxolimab was administered to patients every 2 weeks at six dose levels: 0.01, 0.1, 0.3, 1.5, 3 and 10 mg/kg. Among the roughly 50 dose-escalation patients, approximately 20 had hepatocellular carcinoma, roughly 15 melanoma, 9 renal cell carcinoma and 9 head and neck cancer. The point of sequencing TCRbeta in the periphery was to test whether ivuxolimab changed TCR sequence diversity and drove clonal T-cell expansion. A male proportion of 82.7% and a mean age of approximately 62 years, ranging from 23 to 79, were recorded for the dose-escalation cohort. Prior anti-PD-1, anti-PD-L1 or anti-CTLA-4 therapy was permitted, and checkpoint inhibitors had been received by roughly 40% of dose-escalation patients. What the research found in general, with its limitations: In partial responders in the 0.1-3.0 mg/kg groups, normalized peripheral clonal expansion was found to be among the lowest, especially among CD8+ T cells. After ivuxolimab, CD8+ T cells had more expanded clones than CD4+ T cells on average. Low levels of normalized T-cell clonal expansion were also shown by some nonresponding patients. At doses of 0.1 to 3.0 mg/kg, clonal expansion of both CD4+ and CD8+ T cells in blood was seen between baseline and week 6. Which antigens the clonally expanded peripheral T cells were specific for was not determined.

To sequence the TCRbeta CDR3 region, genomic DNA was isolated from the sorted cells. TCRbeta CDR3 regions were sequenced using the immunoSEQ Assay. Imported from immuneACCESS, the table was reduced by TCRdb to in-frame sequences with V and J called. These copies leave out some clones; in studies compared against another copy, an unresolved V gene accounts for under half, and the cause of the remainder is not known. The sample has roughly 110,000 clones on record, 75% to 95% of them singletons. The biggest ten clones account for more than 0.4% of the sample. The trial excluded patients who had a history of autoimmune disease or were on systemic immunosuppression. Peripheral blood for TCR sequencing was collected from all dose cohorts at baseline, on cycle 4 day 1, and on cycle 7 day 1. Samples were obtained from an open-label, multicenter, first-in-human phase I dose-escalation trial of ivuxolimab. Adults with locally advanced or metastatic melanoma, renal cell, hepatocellular, or head and neck squamous cell carcinoma were enrolled in the trial. Before TCR sequencing, CD4+ T cells and CD8+ T cells from peripheral blood were sorted into separate populations.

Note on this clone: What this receptor recognizes is not known. The record has no base qualities; no much larger clone is one base away.

V is pruned by 0 bases and J by 0 bases, leaving 3 bases of the junction without a gene match. Including cysteine and phenylalanine, the CDR3 has 16 amino acids. Only the CDR3 region is kept as DNA, spanning 48 bases read in frame from base 1. CDR1 and CDR2 were assigned from the germline V gene as LGHNA and YNFKEQ. The sample in question was CD4+ or CD8+ T cells sorted from blood, obtained in a trial of the OX40 agonist ivuxolimab. This chain joins TRBV4-2 to TRBJ1-2; TRBD1 aligns with 8 central bases. The receptor comes from an adult with an advanced solid tumor such as melanoma, head and neck, liver or kidney cancer. The CDR3 protein: CASSQETGDTNYGYTF. The nucleotide sequence reads TGTGCCAGCAGCCAAGAGACAGGGGATACTAACTATGGCTACACCTTC.